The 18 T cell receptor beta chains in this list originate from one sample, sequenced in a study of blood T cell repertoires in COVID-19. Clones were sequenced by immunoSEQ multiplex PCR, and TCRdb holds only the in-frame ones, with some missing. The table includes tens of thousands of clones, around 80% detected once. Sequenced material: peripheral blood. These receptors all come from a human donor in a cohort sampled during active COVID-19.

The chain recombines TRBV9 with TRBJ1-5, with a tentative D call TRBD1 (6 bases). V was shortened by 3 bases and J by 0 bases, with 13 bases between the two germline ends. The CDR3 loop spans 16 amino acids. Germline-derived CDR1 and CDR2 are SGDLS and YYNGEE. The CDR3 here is CASSGGTPYSNQPQHF. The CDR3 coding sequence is TGTGCCAGCAGCGGGGGGACACCATATAGCAATCAGCCCCAGCATTTT.

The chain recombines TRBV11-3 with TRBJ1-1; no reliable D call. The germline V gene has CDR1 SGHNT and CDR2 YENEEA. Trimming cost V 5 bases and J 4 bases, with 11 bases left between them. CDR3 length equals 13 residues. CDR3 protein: CASSLGRTTEAFF. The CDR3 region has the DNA TGTGCCAGCAGCCTCGGGAGGACCACTGAAGCTTTCTTT.

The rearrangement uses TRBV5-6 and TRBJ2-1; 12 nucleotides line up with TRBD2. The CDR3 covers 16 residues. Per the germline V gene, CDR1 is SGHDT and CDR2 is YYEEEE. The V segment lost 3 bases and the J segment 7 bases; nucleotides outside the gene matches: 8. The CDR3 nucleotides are TGTGCCAGCAGCTGGCTAGCGGGAGGGCCGGGGAATGAGCAGTTCTTC. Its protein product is CASSWLAGGPGNEQFF.

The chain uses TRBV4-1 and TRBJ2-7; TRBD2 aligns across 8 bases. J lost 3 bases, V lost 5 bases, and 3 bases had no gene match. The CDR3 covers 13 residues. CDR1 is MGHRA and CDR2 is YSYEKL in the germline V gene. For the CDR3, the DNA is TGCGCCAGCAGCAGTCGGGAGGGCTACGAGCAGTACTTC. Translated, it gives CASSSREGYEQYF.

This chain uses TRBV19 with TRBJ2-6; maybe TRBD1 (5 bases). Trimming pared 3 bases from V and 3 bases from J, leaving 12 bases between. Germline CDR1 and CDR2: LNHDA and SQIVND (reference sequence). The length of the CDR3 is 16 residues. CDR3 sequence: CASSIAGLGGANVLTF. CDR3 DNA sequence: TGTGCCAGTAGTATCGCAGGGTTGGGTGGGGCCAACGTCCTGACTTTC. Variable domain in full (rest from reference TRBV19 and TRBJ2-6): DGGITQSPKYLFRKEGQNVTLSCEQNLNHDAMYWYRQDPGQGLRLIYYSQIVNDFQKGDIAEGYSVSREKKESFPLTVTSAQKNPTAFYLCASSIAGLGGANVLTFGAGSRLTVL.

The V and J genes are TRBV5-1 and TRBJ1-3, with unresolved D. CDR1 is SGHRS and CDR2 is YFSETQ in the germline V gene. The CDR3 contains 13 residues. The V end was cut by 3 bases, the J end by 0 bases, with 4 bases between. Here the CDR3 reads CASSSSSGNTIYF. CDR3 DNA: TGCGCCAGCAGCTCGAGCTCTGGAAACACCATATATTTT.

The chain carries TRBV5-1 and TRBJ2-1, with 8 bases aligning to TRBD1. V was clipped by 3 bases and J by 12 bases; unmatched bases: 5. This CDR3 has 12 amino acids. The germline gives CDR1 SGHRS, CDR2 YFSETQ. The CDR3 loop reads CASSSGQGRQFF. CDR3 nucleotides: TGCGCCAGCAGCTCCGGACAGGGACGGCAGTTCTTC.

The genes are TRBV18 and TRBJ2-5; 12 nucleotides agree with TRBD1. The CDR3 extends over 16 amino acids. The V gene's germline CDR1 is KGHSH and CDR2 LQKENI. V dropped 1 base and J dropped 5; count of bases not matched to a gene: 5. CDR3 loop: CASSPRGQGAKETQYF. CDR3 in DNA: TGTGCCAGCTCACCACGGGGACAGGGGGCGAAGGAGACCCAGTACTTC.

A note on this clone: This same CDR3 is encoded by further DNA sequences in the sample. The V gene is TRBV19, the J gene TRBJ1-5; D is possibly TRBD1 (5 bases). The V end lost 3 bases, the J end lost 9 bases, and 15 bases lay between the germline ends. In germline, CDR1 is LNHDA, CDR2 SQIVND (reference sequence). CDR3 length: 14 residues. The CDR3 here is CASSIRANESPQHF. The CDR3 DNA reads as TGTGCCAGTAGTATCAGGGCGAACGAGTCGCCCCAGCATTTT.

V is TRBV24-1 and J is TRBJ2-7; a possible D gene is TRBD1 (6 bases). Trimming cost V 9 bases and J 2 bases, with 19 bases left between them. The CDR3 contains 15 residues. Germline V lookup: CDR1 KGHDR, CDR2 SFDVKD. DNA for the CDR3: TGTGCCACCCAAGGTACCGGGACATACCCCTACGAGCAGTACTTC. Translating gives CATQGTGTYPYEQYF.

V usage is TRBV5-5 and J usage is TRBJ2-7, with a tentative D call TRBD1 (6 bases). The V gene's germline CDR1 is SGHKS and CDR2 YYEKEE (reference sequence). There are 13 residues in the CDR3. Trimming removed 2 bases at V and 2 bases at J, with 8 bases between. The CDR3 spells CASSLRTAYEQYF. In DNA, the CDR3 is TGTGCCAGCAGCTTAAGGACAGCCTACGAGCAGTACTTC.

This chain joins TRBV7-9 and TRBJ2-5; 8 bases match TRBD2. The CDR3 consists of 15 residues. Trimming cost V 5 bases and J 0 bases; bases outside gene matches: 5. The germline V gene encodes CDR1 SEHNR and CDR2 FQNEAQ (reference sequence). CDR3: CASSDRGGNQETQYF. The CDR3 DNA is TGTGCCAGCAGCGACCGGGGGGGTAACCAAGAGACCCAGTACTTC.

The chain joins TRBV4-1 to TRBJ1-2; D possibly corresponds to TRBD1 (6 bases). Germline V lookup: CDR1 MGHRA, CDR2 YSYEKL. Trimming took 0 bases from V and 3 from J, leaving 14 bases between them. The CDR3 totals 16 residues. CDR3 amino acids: CASSQDPPGGYYGYTF. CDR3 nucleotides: TGCGCCAGCAGCCAAGATCCACCGGGGGGCTACTATGGCTACACCTTC.

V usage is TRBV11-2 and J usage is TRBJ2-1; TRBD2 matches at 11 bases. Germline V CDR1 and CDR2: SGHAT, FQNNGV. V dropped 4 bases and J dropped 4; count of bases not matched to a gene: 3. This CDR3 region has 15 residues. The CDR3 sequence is CASSYLAGGYNEQFF. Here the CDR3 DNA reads TGTGCCAGCAGCTACCTAGCGGGAGGATACAATGAGCAGTTCTTC.

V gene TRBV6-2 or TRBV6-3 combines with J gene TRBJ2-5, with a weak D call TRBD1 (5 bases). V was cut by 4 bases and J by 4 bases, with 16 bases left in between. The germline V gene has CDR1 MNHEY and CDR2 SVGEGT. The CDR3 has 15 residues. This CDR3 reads CASSFGRVLPETQYF. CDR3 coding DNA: TGTGCCAGCAGTTTCGGCAGGGTGTTGCCAGAGACCCAGTACTTC.

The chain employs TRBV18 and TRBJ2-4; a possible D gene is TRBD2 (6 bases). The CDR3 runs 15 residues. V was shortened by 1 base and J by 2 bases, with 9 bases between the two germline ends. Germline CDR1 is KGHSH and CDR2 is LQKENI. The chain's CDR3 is CASSPQSGSKNIQYF. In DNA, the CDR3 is TGTGCCAGCTCACCACAGAGCGGGTCCAAAAACATTCAGTACTTC.

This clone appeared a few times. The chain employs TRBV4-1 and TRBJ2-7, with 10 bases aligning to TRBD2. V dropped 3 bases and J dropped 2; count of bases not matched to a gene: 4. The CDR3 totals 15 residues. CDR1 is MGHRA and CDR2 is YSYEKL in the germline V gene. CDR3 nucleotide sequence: TGCGCCAGCAGCCAGCTAGCGGGAGCTCCCTACGAGCAGTACTTC. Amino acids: CASSQLAGAPYEQYF.

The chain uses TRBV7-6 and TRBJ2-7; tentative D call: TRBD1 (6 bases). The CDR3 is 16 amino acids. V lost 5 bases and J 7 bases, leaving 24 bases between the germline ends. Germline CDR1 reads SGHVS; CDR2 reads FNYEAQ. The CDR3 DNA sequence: TGTGCCAGCAGCCTAAACAGGGTTGGGTCTGGTGGGGAGCAGTACTTC. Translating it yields CASSLNRVGSGGEQYF.